Each of the 23 T cell receptor beta chains below was sequenced from the same sample in a study of beta chain features in type 1 diabetes. The isolated RNA, all of it, was reverse transcribed, so expressed TCRB transcripts were what got sequenced. Clones were sequenced by immunoSEQ multiplex PCR, and TCRdb holds only the in-frame ones, with some missing. Of roughly 500,000 clones in the sample, approximately 10% were seen once. The sample taken for sequencing was naive CD4+ T cells from blood. These receptors were collected from a woman under 30 in good health.

V and J are TRBV30 and TRBJ2-2; the D gene could be TRBD1 or TRBD2 (5 bases each). The germline CDR1 and CDR2 sequences are GTSNPN and SVGIG (reference sequence). Trimming took 0 bases from V and 7 from J, leaving 15 bases between them. This CDR3 contains 15 residues. CDR3 in DNA: TGTGCCTGGAGTGTAGGGACGCCTAGATACGGGGAGCTGTTTTTT. It translates to CAWSVGTPRYGELFF. Drawing the rest from reference TRBV30 and TRBJ2-2, the complete variable domain is SQTIHQWPATLVQPVGSPLSLECTVEGTSNPNLYWYRQAAGRGLQLLFYSVGIGQISSEVPQNLSASRPQDRQFILSSKKLLLSDSGFYLCAWSVGTPRYGELFFGEGSRLTVL.

The chain joins TRBV5-6 to TRBJ1-3; D gene unclear. The ends were cut back, 5 bases at V and 1 base at J, with 10 bases in the middle. Germline V gene data show CDR1 as SGHDT and CDR2 as YYEEEE. This CDR3 is built from 14 residues. In nucleotides, the CDR3 is TGTGCCAGCAGGAGAACTATATCTGGAAACACCATATATTTT. Protein product: CASRRTISGNTIYF.

This clone was counted a few times. This chain connects TRBV28 to TRBJ1-1; D might be TRBD1 (5 bases). CDR1 MDHEN and CDR2 SYDVKM come from the germline V gene. V was trimmed by 7 bases and J by 3 bases, leaving 15 bases between them. The CDR3 totals 14 residues. DNA for the CDR3: TGTGCCAGCAAGGTCCCGGGACGTTACACTGAAGCTTTCTTT. The encoded protein is CASKVPGRYTEAFF.

This clone was detected a few times. The V gene is TRBV7-9, the J gene TRBJ1-5, with D tentatively TRBD1 (5 bases). CDR1 and CDR2 from the germline V gene are SEHNR and FQNEAQ (reference sequence). This CDR3 has 14 residues. V dropped 5 bases and J dropped 3 bases, with 11 bases sitting between them. CDR3 DNA: TGTGCCAGCAGCCCAGGGTTGGCCAATCAGCCCCAGCATTTT. This codes for CASSPGLANQPQHF. The variable domain in full, completed from reference TRBV7-9 and TRBJ1-5, reads DTGVSQNPRHKITKRGQNVTFRCDPISEHNRLYWYRQTLGQGPEFLTYFQNEAQLEKSRLLSDRFSAERPKGSFSTLEIQRTEQGDSAMYLCASSPGLANQPQHFGDGTRLSIL.

The genes are TRBV5-1 and TRBJ1-5; unclear D gene. Germline CDR1 is SGHRS and CDR2 is YFSETQ. V lost 0 bases and J 4 bases, leaving 11 bases between the germline ends. The length of the CDR3 is 15 residues. The CDR3 loop reads CASSLGYGQNQPQHF. CDR3 coding DNA: TGCGCCAGCAGCTTGGGTTACGGTCAGAATCAGCCCCAGCATTTT.

The rearrangement joins TRBV27 to TRBJ1-4, with 7 bases aligning to TRBD1. With V trimmed by 5 bases and J by 7 bases, 7 bases remained unmatched. Germline V lookup: CDR1 MNHEY, CDR2 SMNVEV (reference sequence). This CDR3 spans 14 amino acids. CDR3 loop: CASSGTGVGEKLFF. Written as DNA, the CDR3 is TGTGCCAGCAGTGGAACAGGGGTTGGTGAAAAACTGTTTTTT.

There are a few counts of this clone. The chain couples TRBV25-1 to TRBJ2-1, with D perhaps assigned TRBD1 or TRBD2 (5 bases each). The CDR3 contains 15 residues. V lost 8 bases and J 13 bases, leaving 27 bases between the germline ends. Germline values: CDR1 MGHDK, CDR2 SYGVNS. The CDR3: CASGGSGTIESLQFF. CDR3 nucleotide sequence: TGTGCCAGCGGGGGTTCCGGTACTATCGAATCCCTACAGTTCTTC.

The chain couples TRBV13 to TRBJ1-6, with TRBD1 identical over 12 bases. The CDR3 is 14 amino acids. CDR1 PRHDT and CDR2 FYEKMQ come from the germline V gene (reference sequence). Trimming removed 5 bases from V and 10 bases from J; junction bases left unmatched: 3. CDR3 residues: CASSTGTGGSPLHF. CDR3 DNA: TGTGCCAGCAGCACCGGGACAGGGGGCTCACCCCTCCACTTT. The variable domain in full, completed from reference TRBV13 and TRBJ1-6, reads AAGVIQSPRHLIKEKRETATLKCYPIPRHDTVYWYQQGPGQDPQFLISFYEKMQSDKGSIPDRFSAQQFSDYHSELNMSSLELGDSALYFCASSTGTGGSPLHFGNGTRLTVT.

V and J are TRBV27 and TRBJ2-3; a possible D gene is TRBD1 (6 bases). The CDR3 has 15 amino acids. The germline V and J ends were trimmed by 8 bases and 0 bases, with 15 bases remaining between them. Germline assignment: CDR1 MNHEY and CDR2 SMNVEV (reference sequence). CDR3 coding DNA: TGTGCCAGCGGACGGCTGGGGGCTAGCACAGATACGCAGTATTTT. Protein: CASGRLGASTDTQYF.

The chain joins TRBV5-6 to TRBJ2-7, with 9 bases fitting TRBD1. Per the germline V gene, CDR1 is SGHDT and CDR2 is YYEEEE. V shed 1 base and J 5 bases; nucleotides not matched to a gene: 13. The CDR3 runs 17 residues. The CDR3 protein is CASSLLGPGQGGHEQYV. CDR3 DNA: TGTGCCAGCAGCTTGTTGGGCCCGGGACAGGGTGGCCACGAGCAGTACGTC.

About this clone itself: This sample includes further DNA sequences coding for the same CDR3. The chain carries TRBV9 and TRBJ2-3, with D uncertain. There are 12 residues in the CDR3. The V gene's germline CDR1 is SGDLS and CDR2 YYNGEE. Trimming took off 0 bases at V and 5 bases at J, with 4 bases between the two ends. The CDR3 bases are TGTGCCAGCAGCGTAGTAGGAGATACGCAGTATTTT. Translated: CASSVVGDTQYF.

This clone has a handful of counts. Other DNA sequences of this sample code for an identical CDR3. The V and J genes are TRBV30 and TRBJ2-7; D not resolved. This CDR3 region has 13 residues. Trimming took 0 bases from V and 4 from J, leaving 10 bases between them. Germline-derived CDR1 and CDR2 are GTSNPN and SVGIG (reference sequence). Written as DNA, the CDR3 is TGTGCCTGGAGTGTAGGGCAAGGATACGAGCAGTACTTC. Protein: CAWSVGQGYEQYF.

In its sample, this clone was seen a few times. The chain employs TRBV4-2 and TRBJ2-1, with 8 positions matching TRBD2. The V and J ends lost 0 bases and 4 bases, in that order; junction bases with no gene match: 5. Germline V lookup: CDR1 LGHNA, CDR2 YNFKEQ. The CDR3 extends over 16 amino acids. CDR3 sequence (DNA): TGTGCCAGCAGCCAAGATAACCGGGGGGGTTACAATGAGCAGTTCTTC. This encodes CASSQDNRGGYNEQFF.

In this sample, this clone turned up a few times. The chain recombines TRBV7-9 with TRBJ2-7; 7 nucleotides line up with TRBD1. Germline lookup yields CDR1 SEHNR and CDR2 FQNEAQ (reference sequence). V shed 5 bases and J 5 bases; nucleotides not matched to a gene: 9. CDR3 length: 14 amino acids. Written as DNA, the CDR3 is TGTGCCAGCAGCCCCGTAGGGGGCCAGAACGAGCAGTACGTC. Its protein product is CASSPVGGQNEQYV.

The table lists this clone with a few counts. The gene calls are TRBV7-2 and TRBJ2-3, with 13 bases lining up with TRBD2. V was pared by 5 bases and J by 13 bases, with 12 bases of the junction left unmatched. CDR1 is SGHTA and CDR2 is FQGNSA in the germline V gene. The length of the CDR3 is 15 residues. CDR3 protein: CASSPNGLAGAPEYF. CDR3 DNA sequence: TGTGCCAGCAGCCCGAACGGACTAGCGGGAGCACCAGAGTATTTT.

This clone has a handful of counts. This sequence joins TRBV7-8 and TRBJ2-4, with TRBD1 as a possible D gene (5 bases). The CDR3 covers 15 residues. V shed 0 bases and J shed 0 bases, with 6 bases lying between them. Per the germline V gene, CDR1 is SGHVS and CDR2 is FQNEAQ. Written as DNA, the CDR3 is TGTGCCAGCAGCTTAGCGGGGCGAGCCAAAAACATTCAGTACTTC. Its translation is CASSLAGRAKNIQYF.

This clone was detected only a few times. This sequence joins TRBV15 and TRBJ1-1, with D perhaps TRBD1 (6 bases). Germline CDR1 and CDR2: LNHNV and YYDKDF (reference sequence). V gave up 0 bases and J gave up 8 bases, with 10 bases separating them. CDR3 length: 13 residues. The CDR3 DNA reads TGTGCCACCAGCAGAGAACAGGGACGGGAAGCTTTCTTT. Translated: CATSREQGREAFF.

There are a few counts of this clone. This sample includes further DNA sequences coding for the same CDR3. The CDR3 nucleotides read TGTGCCACCAGCAGAGATCCAGGGAAAGAGACCCAGTACTTC. It is translated as CATSRDPGKETQYF. The rearrangement joins TRBV15 to TRBJ2-5; maybe TRBD1 (5 bases). Deletions cut 0 bases from V and 3 bases from J, with 8 bases between. Germline loops: CDR1 LNHNV, CDR2 YYDKDF (reference sequence). CDR3 length: 14 amino acids.

This clone occurred many times. The CDR3 sequence: CAWSVRGQRTSGYTF. The CDR3, as DNA: TGTGCCTGGAGTGTACGGGGACAGAGGACGAGTGGCTACACCTTC. The chain links TRBV30 to TRBJ1-2; 7 nucleotides line up with TRBD1. This CDR3 has 15 residues. The V gene end was trimmed by 0 bases and the J gene end by 7 bases; junction bases not matched to a gene: 11. Germline CDR1 reads GTSNPN; CDR2 reads SVGIG (reference sequence).

This clone was detected only a few times. Other DNA sequences in the same sample also yield this CDR3. The chain couples TRBV9 to TRBJ2-2; 9 bases line up with TRBD2. Per the germline V gene, CDR1 is SGDLS and CDR2 is YYNGEE. The CDR3 runs 14 residues. V shed 1 base, J shed 6 bases, and the junction held 1 base outside the gene matches. For the CDR3, the DNA is TGTGCCAGCAGCGTAATAGCGGGAGCCGGGGAGCTGTTTTTT. It yields the protein CASSVIAGAGELFF. The variable domain in full, completed from reference TRBV9 and TRBJ2-2, reads DSGVTQTPKHLITATGQRVTLRCSPRSGDLSVYWYQQSLDQGLQFLIQYYNGEERAKGNILERFSAQQFPDLHSELNLSSLELGDSALYFCASSVIAGAGELFFGEGSRLTVL.

J is TRBJ2-5 and V is TRBV2, with D unresolved. With 6 bases removed from V and 4 bases from J, the gap between germline ends came to 12 bases. Germline CDR1 SNHLY, CDR2 FYNNEI. The CDR3 covers 13 residues. The CDR3 region is CASSLSRRETQYF. CDR3 in DNA: TGTGCCAGCAGCCTAAGCCGTCGAGAGACCCAGTACTTC.

This clone has a handful of counts. The rearrangement uses TRBV29-1 and TRBJ1-1; D is possibly TRBD1 (6 bases). Looked up from germline, CDR1 is SQVTM and CDR2 is ANQGSEA. Trimming took off 4 bases at V and 4 bases at J, with 10 bases between the two ends. The CDR3 has 12 residues. CDR3 region: CSVVGGPTEAFF. In DNA form, the CDR3 reads TGCAGCGTTGTGGGGGGGCCCACTGAAGCTTTCTTT. Full variable domain (remainder filled in from reference TRBV29-1 and TRBJ1-1): SAVISQKPSRDICQRGTSLTIQCQVDSQVTMMFWYRQQPGQSLTLIATANQGSEATYESGFVIDKFPISRPNLTFSTLTVSNMSPEDSSIYLCSVVGGPTEAFFGQGTRLTVV.

This sequence joins TRBV7-2 and TRBJ2-6, with D perhaps TRBD2 (6 bases). The CDR3 is made up of 16 amino acids. V was shortened by 0 bases and J by 2 bases, with 8 bases between the two germline ends. Germline V gene lookup returns CDR1 SGHTA and CDR2 FQGNSA. This CDR3 is CASSLAPSAGANVLTF. DNA for the CDR3: TGTGCCAGCAGCTTAGCGCCTAGCGCTGGGGCCAACGTCCTGACTTTC.